This TCR beta chain was captured by sequencing in a study of long-term antiretroviral therapy in people with HIV. On the study more broadly: Collection of the earliest samples took place about a decade ahead of the 2015 immediate-ART recommendation. Study outcomes and limitations: Clonal populations expanded prior to ART predominated within the repertoire at all time points. HIV repertoires spanned narrower CDR3 length ranges than controls. On ART adherence, viral resistance or therapy changes, no data were available.

Version v3.0 of the immunoSEQ assay ran at survey level. Clones were read by immunoSEQ multiplex PCR, and TCRdb kept only the in-frame ones, dropping some. The sample consists of 20,000 to 25,000 clones, about four fifths of them appearing once. This clone was seen only a few times. Its antigen is not known. This CDR3 has 13 amino acids. The V segment lost 0 bases and the J segment 7 bases; nucleotides outside the gene matches: 4. The germline CDR1 and CDR2 sequences are SGHNT and YYREEE (reference sequence). The TCR comes from a man younger than 45 with HIV. V usage is TRBV5-4 and J usage is TRBJ2-7; 7 bases fit TRBD1. The specimen was unsorted PBMCs, collected 1.5 years after starting antiretroviral therapy. The CDR3 nucleotides read TGTGCCAGCAGCTTGGTACAGGGGCAAGAGCAGTACTTC. Protein product: CASSLVQGQEQYF.